This is a list of T cell receptor beta chains from one sample in a study of blood T cells in healthy people across ages. TCRdb itself ran the 5' RACE reads through MiXCR, one entry per CDR3 protein. This sample has some 900,000 distinct CDR3 sequences, with about 48% found just once. Sequencing was carried out using blood. The receptors were gathered from a man between 25 and 39 years old in good health. CDR3s include the opening cysteine and the closing phenylalanine or tryptophan. D genes are given only for firm matches. Size values are once, few and many counts, or a class for expanded clones, and some rows have none.

d_gene	abundance	v_gene	j_gene	CDR3nt	CDR3aa
TRBD1	NA	TRBV19	TRBJ2-6	TGTGCCAGTAGTCACACAGGGGGCACTGGGGCCAACGTCCTGACTTTC	CASSHTGGTGANVLTF
NA	NA	TRBV19	TRBJ2-1	TGTGCCAGTAGTATAGGGGGCGCGAACAATGAGCAGTTCTTC	CASSIGGANNEQFF
NA	few	TRBV2	TRBJ2-3	TGTGCCAGCAAAATCACAGATACGCAGTATTTT	CASKITDTQYF
NA	NA	TRBV5-1	TRBJ1-1	TGCGCCAGCAGGGTTTCTGACAGTCTGCGGACTGAAGCTTTCTTT	CASRVSDSLRTEAFF
NA	NA	TRBV5-5	TRBJ2-3	TGTGCCACCGATACAGGAGACTCAGATACGCAGTATTTT	CATDTGDSDTQYF
NA	NA	TRBV20-1	TRBJ1-2	TGCAGTGCTAGCGGTTATCGCAGCTATGGCTACACCTTC	CSASGYRSYGYTF
NA	NA	TRBV10-3	TRBJ2-3	TGTGCCATCAGTGGGGACACGACCACAGATACGCAGTATTTT	CAISGDTTTDTQYF
TRBD1	NA	TRBV20-1	TRBJ1-2	TGCAGTGCTAGGGGAAGAAGCCGGGACAGTAACTATGGCTACACCTTC	CSARGRSRDSNYGYTF
TRBD1	NA	TRBV27	TRBJ2-5	TGTGCCAGCAGTGTAAGGACAGGGCTTGAGACCCAGTACTTC	CASSVRTGLETQYF
NA	NA	TRBV3-1	TRBJ2-3	TGTGCCAGCAGCCCTGGGACGGGGTATACGCAGTATTTT	CASSPGTGYTQYF
NA	NA	TRBV20-1	TRBJ2-1	TGCAGTGCATCACCAGGGGATGGTGAGCAGTTCTTC	CSASPGDGEQFF
NA	NA	TRBV20-1	TRBJ2-7	TGCAGTGCTAGAGACAAACCTAGGCCAAGGGACGAGCAGTACTTC	CSARDKPRPRDEQYF
NA	NA	TRBV20-1	TRBJ2-7	TGCAGTGCTAGAGATCTACAGGGTGCCTACGAGCAGTACTTC	CSARDLQGAYEQYF
NA	few	TRBV28	TRBJ2-2	TGTGCCAGCAGGAGTGGGGCCGGGTCGGAGACCGGGGAGCTGTTTTTT	CASRSGAGSETGELFF
TRBD2	NA	TRBV27	TRBJ2-3	TGTGCCAGCAGTTCGTACGGGGGGGCCGGGACAGATACGCAGTATTTT	CASSSYGGAGTDTQYF
NA	NA	TRBV7-6	TRBJ2-3	TGTGCCAGCAGCACCGCCGTGCGGGGAGTGGACGATACGCAGTATTTT	CASSTAVRGVDDTQYF
NA	few	TRBV29-1	TRBJ2-7	TGCAGCGCAAGGGCCCCTTCTTCCTACGAGCAGTACTTC	CSARAPSSYEQYF
NA	NA	TRBV6-4	TRBJ2-2	TGTGCCAGCAGTGAGATTGGGGGGACCGGGGAGCTGTTTTTT	CASSEIGGTGELFF
TRBD2	NA	TRBV5-1	TRBJ2-3	TGCGCCAGCAGCTCCGGGGGGGGCCCGGATACGCAGTATTTT	CASSSGGGPDTQYF
NA	NA	TRBV3-1	TRBJ2-3	TGTGCCAGCAGCCAAGGACTAGACATTTCCCCAGATACGCAGTATTTT	CASSQGLDISPDTQYF
NA	NA	TRBV14	TRBJ1-1	TGTGCCAGCAGCCAAGTTAGCGGACGAGCGTTCTTC	CASSQVSGRAFF
TRBD1	NA	TRBV6-2/TRBV6-3	TRBJ2-1	TGTGCCAGCAGGCGCCCAGGGGGCTCCTACAATGAGCAGTTCTTC	CASRRPGGSYNEQFF
TRBD2	few	TRBV6-6	TRBJ2-5	TGTGCCAGCAGCTCAGCGGGGGGTCAAGAGACCCAGTACTTC	CASSSAGGQETQYF
NA	NA	TRBV12-3/TRBV12-4	TRBJ1-5	TGTGCCAGCAGTAAACCGGGACTGCTTAGCAATCAGCCCCAGCATTTT	CASSKPGLLSNQPQHF
NA	few	TRBV4-1	TRBJ2-7	TGCGCCAGCAGCCAAGAGTCATGGAACGAGCAGTACTTC	CASSQESWNEQYF
TRBD2	NA	TRBV6-2/TRBV6-3	TRBJ2-7	TGTGCCAGCTTACGAGCGGGGGGGCTCGACGAGCAGTACTTC	CASLRAGGLDEQYF
NA	few	TRBV5-1	TRBJ1-4	TGCGCCAGCAGCTTCGCAGGGAAGCGTGAAAAACTGTTTTTT	CASSFAGKREKLFF
NA	NA	TRBV6-2/TRBV6-3	TRBJ1-2	TGTGCCAGCAGCTGGGACATCCCTAACTATGGCTATACCTTC	CASSWDIPNYGYTF
TRBD1	NA	TRBV6-5	TRBJ2-3	TGTGCCAGCAGCCGAGGACAGGGGGCAGGTGATACGCAGTATTTT	CASSRGQGAGDTQYF
NA	NA	TRBV20-1	TRBJ2-1	TGCAGTGCTGGCCCAGCGGGCCCCGGAAGGGAGCAGTTCTTC	CSAGPAGPGREQFF
NA	NA	TRBV12-5	TRBJ1-1	TGTGCTAGTGGCCCTGGGGCAGGGGTCACTGAAGCTTTCTTT	CASGPGAGVTEAFF
NA	once	TRBV27	TRBJ2-7	TGTGCCAGCAGTGTAAGGCGGGCCTCCTACGAGCAGTACTTC	CASSVRRASYEQYF
NA	once	TRBV3-1	TRBJ2-2	TGTGCCAGCAGACACGGGCTGGACACCGGGGAGCTGTTTTTT	CASRHGLDTGELFF
NA	NA	TRBV2	TRBJ2-7	TGTGCCAGCAGTGAAGTAGCAGACTACGAGCAGTACTTC	CASSEVADYEQYF